Listed here are 24 T cell receptor beta chains from one sample, sequenced in a study of T cells after yellow fever vaccination. Each CDR3 protein is one row after TCRdb ran MiXCR on the 5' RACE reads. This table holds some 320,000 distinct CDR3 sequences, about 4% found once. The sequencing here drew on PBMCs, taken 5 days after the yellow fever booster vaccination. Source of these receptors: a man between 18 and 29 years old who received the YFV17D yellow fever vaccine.

CDR3 sequence (DNA): TGTGCCAGCAGCTCTACGTGGGGTGGAGATACGCAGTATTTT. Amino acids: CASSSTWGGDTQYF. The genes are TRBV7-2 and TRBJ2-3, with D unclear. The germline V gene has CDR1 SGHTA and CDR2 FQGNSA. CDR3 length equals 14 residues. Trimming cost V 4 bases and J 5 bases, with 13 bases left between them.

This clonotype was observed many times. The chain recombines TRBV21-1 with TRBJ2-7; TRBD1 is taken as the D call from the table, unchecked against the DNA. TRBV21-1 is reported as a pseudogene. The CDR3 has 13 amino acids. The CDR3 is CARLRDRDHEQYV. The CDR3 region has the DNA TGTGCCAGGCTCCGGGACAGGGACCACGAGCAGTACGTC.

The chain has TRBV11-2 and TRBJ1-2; no reliable D call. Trimming shortened V by 5 bases and J by 7 bases, and 14 bases separated the two germline ends. CDR3 size: 13 residues. Germline V gene lookup returns CDR1 SGHAT and CDR2 FQNNGV. The CDR3 DNA reads TGTGCCAGCAGCACGAGACTCGGGGTTGGCTACACCTTC. Translation: CASSTRLGVGYTF.

The chain carries TRBV20-1 and TRBJ2-5, with D possibly matching TRBD2 (6 bases). This CDR3 has 16 residues. The V end was cut by 0 bases, the J end by 2 bases, with 16 bases between. CDR1 and CDR2 from the germline V gene are DFQATT and SNEGSKA (reference sequence). The CDR3 DNA reads TGCAGTGCTAGAGATCGAAATAGCGGAGCACAAGAGACCCAGTACTTC. Its protein is CSARDRNSGAQETQYF.

This clonotype was seen more than once but under ten times. The genes are TRBV4-1 and TRBJ1-1; D call uncertain. The CDR3 length is 13 residues. Germline V CDR1 and CDR2: MGHRA, YSYEKL. V was pared by 1 base and J by 6 bases, with 9 bases between. CDR3 in amino acids: CASSQGGTPEAFF. CDR3 in DNA: TGCGCCAGCAGCCAAGGCGGAACACCTGAAGCTTTCTTT.

This clonotype was seen a few times. The chain employs TRBV5-1 and TRBJ2-6; no reliable D call. The length of the CDR3 is 17 residues. Trimming shortened V by 0 bases and J by 0 bases, and 10 bases separated the two germline ends. Germline lookup yields CDR1 SGHRS and CDR2 YFSETQ. The CDR3 loop reads CASSLEGFGSGANVLTF. CDR3 nucleotide sequence: TGCGCCAGCAGCTTGGAGGGTTTTGGCTCTGGGGCCAACGTCCTGACTTTC.

The rearrangement joins TRBV28 to TRBJ2-1; 13 bases are a match to TRBD2. CDR1 and CDR2 (germline): MDHEN, SYDVKM. J was trimmed by 15 bases and V by 6 bases; bases with no gene match: 14. This CDR3 is 15 amino acids long. The CDR3 DNA reads TGTGCCAGCAGCGAAACGAAAACTAGCGGGGGGGCTTTGTTCTTC. This encodes CASSETKTSGGALFF.

This clonotype has at least ten counts. This chain joins TRBV6-5 and TRBJ1-3; no definite D call. The V gene's germline CDR1 is MNHEY and CDR2 SVGAGI. The CDR3 contains 14 residues. Trimming left V 4 bases short and J 2 bases short, with 9 bases between. CDR3 protein: CASSLRAPGNTIYF. The CDR3 DNA follows: TGTGCCAGCAGTTTAAGGGCTCCTGGAAACACCATATATTTT.

This clonotype was counted between two and nine times. This rearrangement joins TRBV5-1 to TRBJ2-7, with D tentatively TRBD1 (6 bases). The germline V gene has CDR1 SGHRS and CDR2 YFSETQ. CDR3 length: 13 amino acids. Trimming took 6 bases from V and 2 from J, leaving 12 bases between them. The CDR3 DNA is TGCGCCAGCAAGAGGGACACCACCTACGAGCAGTACTTC. Amino acids: CASKRDTTYEQYF.

V and J are TRBV3-1 and TRBJ2-7; tentative D call: TRBD2 (6 bases). V lost 4 bases to trimming and J lost 6 bases, with 13 bases between them. Germline CDR1 and CDR2: LGHDT and YNNKEL (reference sequence). The CDR3 spans 13 residues. The CDR3 DNA follows: TGTGCCAGCAGCCCAAACGGGGGTTCCGAGCAGTACGTC. Protein sequence: CASSPNGGSEQYV.

At least ten counts were recorded for this clonotype. V and J are TRBV12-5 and TRBJ2-1; D may be TRBD2 (5 bases). Germline CDR1 is LGHNT and CDR2 is FRNRAP. The CDR3 length is 12 residues. The ends were cut back, 0 bases at V and 9 bases at J, with 6 bases in the middle. The CDR3 bases are TGTGCTAGTGGTTTGGTACGGGGTGAGCAGTTCTTC. Translated: CASGLVRGEQFF.

This clonotype was counted ten times or more. J is TRBJ2-5 and V is TRBV7-2, with D perhaps given as TRBD1 or TRBD2 (5 bases each). The CDR3 has 14 residues. Germline CDR1 reads SGHTA; CDR2 reads FQGNSA. V lost 5 bases to trimming and J lost 4 bases, with 14 bases between them. CDR3 sequence: CASSPRLGTETQYF. The CDR3 DNA sequence: TGTGCCAGCAGCCCACGACTGGGGACAGAGACCCAGTACTTC.

This clonotype was picked up many times. This rearrangement joins TRBV12-3 or TRBV12-4 to TRBJ2-1, with TRBD2 matching 9 bases. J gave up 9 bases and V 3 bases, and 9 bases lay outside the gene matches. The CDR3 sequence is 15 residues long. CDR3 region: CASSLRRGGLGEQFF. The CDR3, as DNA: TGTGCCAGCAGTTTGCGGCGGGGGGGCCTAGGTGAGCAGTTCTTC.

This clonotype was counted at least ten times. This chain uses TRBV20-1 with TRBJ2-7; D may be TRBD1 (6 bases). The length of the CDR3 is 14 residues. The germline V gene encodes CDR1 DFQATT and CDR2 SNEGSKA (reference sequence). Trimming shortened V by 3 bases and J by 2 bases, and 14 bases separated the two germline ends. In DNA form, the CDR3 reads TGCAGTGCTAGCCAACCTACAGGGACCTACGAGCAGTACTTC. It translates to CSASQPTGTYEQYF.

This clonotype was detected ten times or more. This chain links TRBV7-9 with TRBJ1-4; D remains ambiguous. CDR3 length: 15 amino acids. Between the trimmed V and J ends, which lost 1 base and 2 bases, there was a span of 8 bases. CDR1 is SEHNR, CDR2 FQNEAQ, per germline (reference sequence). The CDR3 sequence: CASSLVGATNEKLFF. In nucleotides, the CDR3 is TGTGCCAGCAGCTTAGTGGGTGCGACTAATGAAAAACTGTTTTTT.

This clonotype was seen more than once but under ten times. The chain carries TRBV6-6 and TRBJ1-2, with 7 bases that match TRBD1. Trimming at V came to 7 bases and at J to 4 bases, leaving 24 bases not matched to a gene. CDR3 size: 19 residues. Germline loops: CDR1 MNHNY, CDR2 SVGAGI (reference sequence). CDR3 sequence (DNA): TGTGCCAGCATTAATACGGAAACCGAGACAGGGTTTTTATCCTATGGCTACACCTTC. Amino acid sequence: CASINTETETGFLSYGYTF.

This clonotype was seen many times. The chain carries TRBV24-1 and TRBJ1-5; D gene ambiguous. There are 12 residues in the CDR3. V shed 2 bases and J shed 4 bases, with 2 bases lying between them. Germline CDR1 and CDR2: KGHDR and SFDVKD. The CDR3 nucleotides read TGTGCCACCAGTGATTGGAATCAGCCCCAGCATTTT. Protein sequence: CATSDWNQPQHF.

The rearrangement uses TRBV27 and TRBJ2-3; D is possibly TRBD2 (5 bases). Germline V gives CDR1 MNHEY, CDR2 SMNVEV (reference sequence). The V end was cut by 10 bases, the J end by 0 bases, with 14 bases between. The CDR3 is made up of 14 amino acids. The CDR3 reads CATKDTGSTDTQYF. The CDR3 coding sequence is TGTGCCACCAAAGACACGGGGAGCACAGATACGCAGTATTTT.

The rearrangement links TRBV13 to TRBJ1-1; a weak D match, TRBD1 (6 bases). The V end was cut by 0 bases, the J end by 0 bases, with 8 bases between. Germline V gene lookup returns CDR1 PRHDT and CDR2 FYEKMQ (reference sequence). The CDR3 spans 15 residues. CDR3 coding DNA: TGTGCCAGCAGCTTAGGGGGGGCATTGAACACTGAAGCTTTCTTT. Amino acids: CASSLGGALNTEAFF.

This clonotype was seen a handful of times. The chain uses TRBV5-1 and TRBJ2-3, with a weak D call TRBD1 (7 bases). The CDR3 is 18 amino acids. Trimming removed 4 bases at V and 3 bases at J, with 24 bases between. CDR1 is SGHRS, CDR2 YFSETQ, per germline. The CDR3 sequence is CASSRRTGLMTRTDTQYF. In DNA form, the CDR3 reads TGCGCCAGCAGCCGTAGGACAGGACTAATGACCCGTACAGATACGCAGTATTTT.

This clonotype was counted only a few times. The chain recombines TRBV23-1 with TRBJ2-7; no definite D call. Being an ORF, TRBV23-1 has a function that is uncertain. V was clipped by 4 bases and J by 4 bases, with 11 bases between them. The CDR3 has 13 residues. CDR3 sequence reads: CASSPPCVYEQYV. The CDR3 DNA reads TGCGCCAGCAGTCCCCCCTGCGTATACGAGCAGTACGTC.

This clonotype was seen a handful of times. The rearrangement uses TRBV5-1 and TRBJ2-2; D is unresolved. CDR3 length: 15 residues. V was shortened by 3 bases and J by 4 bases, with 13 bases between the two germline ends. Germline CDR1 reads SGHRS; CDR2 reads YFSETQ. The CDR3 sequence: CASSSFPIGTGELFF. CDR3 coding DNA: TGCGCCAGCAGCTCCTTCCCCATCGGCACCGGGGAGCTGTTTTTT.

Only a few counts were recorded for this clonotype. The V call is TRBV15, the J call TRBJ2-7, with D possibly TRBD2 on 5 matching bases. CDR1 LNHNV and CDR2 YYDKDF come from the germline V gene (reference sequence). V was cut by 0 bases and J by 2 bases, with 11 bases left in between. The CDR3 totals 15 residues. In DNA form, the CDR3 reads TGTGCCACCAGCAGAGATTCTCGGGGAACCTACGAGCAGTACTTC. This codes for CATSRDSRGTYEQYF.

This clonotype was seen only a few times. V usage is TRBV2 and J usage is TRBJ1-2; the match to TRBD1 covers 11 bases. In germline, CDR1 is SNHLY, CDR2 FYNNEI. Trimming cost V 2 bases and J 4 bases; bases outside gene matches: 6. The CDR3 runs to 16 residues. The CDR3 DNA is TGTGCCAGCAGTGAAAGAAGGGGGACAGGGGGCTATGGCTACACCTTC. As protein: CASSERRGTGGYGYTF.